This is a list of T cell receptor beta chains from one sample in a study of control samples from healthy donors and cancer patients. TCRdb's copy holds only in-frame clones and misses some; the assay was immunoSEQ multiplex PCR. There are about 78,000 clones in the sample; about 88% occur only once, and 6.5% to 8% lies in the top ten. What was sequenced was blood. Receptors were obtained from a woman in her sixties in good health. Each CDR3 is given with its conserved first and last residue. The order of the fields is V gene, D gene, clone size, J gene, CDR3 length, CDR3 protein. A D gene is named only where the DNA matches it firmly. Part of the rows lack a size; the others show once, few, many or a class for expanded clones.

v_gene: TRBV7-9
d_gene: .
abundance: .
j_gene: TRBJ1-4
len: 16
CDR3aa: CASSLAVGATNEKLFF

v_gene: TRBV30
d_gene: TRBD1
abundance: .
j_gene: TRBJ2-2
len: 13
CDR3aa: CAWGQGGTGELFF

v_gene: TRBV28
d_gene: .
abundance: few
j_gene: TRBJ1-2
len: 13
CDR3aa: CASSFVGNYGYTF

v_gene: TRBV18
d_gene: .
abundance: once
j_gene: TRBJ2-7
len: 15
CDR3aa: CASSWIGGSSYEQYF

v_gene: TRBV9
d_gene: .
abundance: few
j_gene: TRBJ2-7
len: 14
CDR3aa: CASSPTGTSYEQYF

v_gene: TRBV12-3/TRBV12-4
d_gene: TRBD1
abundance: once
j_gene: TRBJ2-1
len: 12
CDR3aa: CASSPEGRGHFF

v_gene: TRBV6-2/TRBV6-3
d_gene: TRBD1
abundance: .
j_gene: TRBJ1-2
len: 15
CDR3aa: CASSYPGQASYGYTF

v_gene: TRBV11-3
d_gene: .
abundance: once
j_gene: TRBJ2-2
len: 14
CDR3aa: CASRRGGYTGELFF

v_gene: TRBV7-2
d_gene: TRBD2
abundance: .
j_gene: TRBJ2-1
len: 15
CDR3aa: CASSFSGGFYNEQFF

v_gene: TRBV25-1
d_gene: .
abundance: .
j_gene: TRBJ1-5
len: 13
CDR3aa: CASSATGAQPQHF

v_gene: TRBV7-2
d_gene: TRBD2
abundance: few
j_gene: TRBJ2-3
len: 16
CDR3aa: CASSLVIGLAGTTQYF

v_gene: TRBV6-2/TRBV6-3
d_gene: TRBD1
abundance: .
j_gene: TRBJ1-6
len: 15
CDR3aa: CASSYPRQGFSPLHF

v_gene: TRBV2
d_gene: TRBD1
abundance: .
j_gene: TRBJ2-7
len: 16
CDR3aa: CASSREQGSLGYEQYF

v_gene: TRBV18
d_gene: .
abundance: .
j_gene: TRBJ2-5
len: 14
CDR3aa: CASSPVNRKETQYF

v_gene: TRBV4-1
d_gene: .
abundance: .
j_gene: TRBJ2-3
len: 15
CDR3aa: CASSQVGLGTDTQYF

v_gene: TRBV27
d_gene: .
abundance: .
j_gene: TRBJ1-1
len: 13
CDR3aa: CASHRRGNTEAFF

v_gene: TRBV7-9
d_gene: TRBD1
abundance: .
j_gene: TRBJ2-7
len: 12
CDR3aa: CASSPTGVEQYF

v_gene: TRBV6-6
d_gene: TRBD1
abundance: .
j_gene: TRBJ1-2
len: 14
CDR3aa: CASREQGAGYGYTF

v_gene: TRBV12-3/TRBV12-4
d_gene: .
abundance: .
j_gene: TRBJ1-6
len: 12
CDR3aa: CASRLGESPLHF

v_gene: TRBV5-1
d_gene: TRBD1
abundance: .
j_gene: TRBJ1-5
len: 14
CDR3aa: CASSLEPGGQPQHF

v_gene: TRBV5-1
d_gene: .
abundance: .
j_gene: TRBJ1-1
len: 14
CDR3aa: CASKADIMNTEAFF

v_gene: TRBV20-1
d_gene: .
abundance: .
j_gene: TRBJ1-1
len: 13
CDR3aa: CSASRHGGTEAFF

v_gene: TRBV6-2/TRBV6-3
d_gene: .
abundance: .
j_gene: TRBJ2-5
len: 13
CDR3aa: CASSYVGQETQYF

v_gene: TRBV4-2
d_gene: TRBD1
abundance: .
j_gene: TRBJ2-6
len: 19
CDR3aa: CASSRGTVKSTSGANVLTF

v_gene: TRBV12-3/TRBV12-4
d_gene: .
abundance: .
j_gene: TRBJ1-1
len: 13
CDR3aa: CASSLFADTEAFF

v_gene: TRBV6-6
d_gene: .
abundance: .
j_gene: TRBJ2-7
len: 15
CDR3aa: CASSYSIVLPYEQYF

v_gene: TRBV12-3/TRBV12-4
d_gene: .
abundance: once
j_gene: TRBJ1-6
len: 12
CDR3aa: CASRVGDSPLHF

v_gene: TRBV28
d_gene: .
abundance: once
j_gene: TRBJ2-7
len: 12
CDR3aa: CASMETSYEQYF

v_gene: TRBV24-1
d_gene: TRBD1
abundance: .
j_gene: TRBJ2-7
len: 13
CDR3aa: CATSDTTGTGIRF

v_gene: TRBV5-1
d_gene: TRBD1
abundance: .
j_gene: TRBJ1-4
len: 15
CDR3aa: CASSLPTGDGEKLFF

v_gene: TRBV18
d_gene: .
abundance: .
j_gene: TRBJ1-1
len: 15
CDR3aa: CASSPRQIPNTEAFF

v_gene: TRBV7-2
d_gene: .
abundance: .
j_gene: TRBJ1-3
len: 16
CDR3aa: CASSLGGGFSGNTIYF

v_gene: TRBV13
d_gene: .
abundance: .
j_gene: TRBJ2-3
len: 15
CDR3aa: CASSPEGLPTDTQYF

v_gene: TRBV7-2
d_gene: TRBD1
abundance: .
j_gene: TRBJ2-7
len: 15
CDR3aa: CASSSRAGGIIEQYF

v_gene: TRBV7-9
d_gene: .
abundance: .
j_gene: TRBJ1-2
len: 12
CDR3aa: CASSSWTSGYTF

v_gene: TRBV12-3/TRBV12-4
d_gene: TRBD1
abundance: .
j_gene: TRBJ1-3
len: 13
CDR3aa: CATQGAAGNTIYF

v_gene: TRBV5-1
d_gene: TRBD1
abundance: .
j_gene: TRBJ1-2
len: 14
CDR3aa: CASSFMDRINGYTF

v_gene: TRBV30
d_gene: .
abundance: .
j_gene: TRBJ1-2
len: 14
CDR3aa: CAWSVLRVNYGYTF

v_gene: TRBV27
d_gene: TRBD1
abundance: .
j_gene: TRBJ1-5
len: 15
CDR3aa: CASSLLPGGGQPQHF

v_gene: TRBV10-3
d_gene: .
abundance: few
j_gene: TRBJ2-3
len: 16
CDR3aa: CAISDPSGWGGDTQYF

v_gene: TRBV24-1
d_gene: .
abundance: .
j_gene: TRBJ2-1
len: 17
CDR3aa: CATRSTPGPKLYNEQFF

v_gene: TRBV11-3
d_gene: .
abundance: .
j_gene: TRBJ1-2
len: 12
CDR3aa: CASSQKSYGYTF